Each of the 23 T cell receptor beta chains below was sequenced from the same sample in a study of CD8 T cells in Susac syndrome. An amount of RNA that ranged from 0.5 to 1 ug was reverse transcribed with random hexamers. TCRdb re-analysed the immunoSEQ multiplex PCR reads in MiXCR, keeping a single row per CDR3 protein. The data contain 150,000 to 200,000 distinct CDR3 sequences, around 94% of them singletons. Material: CD4+ T cells from PBMCs. Receptors were obtained from a human donor in good health.

This chain connects TRBV5-4 to TRBJ1-6; 10 bases map to TRBD1. Germline lookup yields CDR1 SGHNT and CDR2 YYREEE (reference sequence). After removal of 4 bases from V and 11 bases from J, the junction contained 6 bases not matched to a gene. The CDR3 runs 14 residues. The CDR3 region has the DNA TGTGCCAGCAGCCCAGGACAGGGGGAGGCACCCCTCCACTTT. Amino acids: CASSPGQGEAPLHF.

This clonotype was picked up a small number of times. The V call is TRBV29-1, the J call TRBJ2-7; D gene uncertain. The V end was cut by 8 bases, the J end by 3 bases, with 14 bases between. Germline V gene sequence: CDR1 SQVTM, CDR2 ANQGSEA. The CDR3 sequence is 12 residues long. This CDR3 is CSPDGLFYEQYF. The DNA for the CDR3 is TGCAGCCCTGATGGGCTCTTCTACGAGCAGTACTTC.

V is TRBV15 and J is TRBJ2-1; D unclear. V was shortened by 0 bases and J by 3 bases, with 6 bases between the two germline ends. The CDR3 spans 14 residues. The germline CDR1 and CDR2 sequences are LNHNV and YYDKDF (reference sequence). In DNA, the CDR3 is TGTGCCACCAGCAGAGAACGGATCTACAATGAGCAGTTCTTC. It translates to CATSRERIYNEQFF. Together with reference TRBV15 and TRBJ2-1, the CDR3 gives the full variable domain: DAMVIQNPRYQVTQFGKPVTLSCSQTLNHNVMYWYQQKSSQAPKLLFHYYDKDFNNEADTPDNFQSRRPNTSFCFLDIRSPGLGDTAMYLCATSRERIYNEQFFGPGTRLTVL.

The chain recombines TRBV27 with TRBJ1-5, with D possibly TRBD1 on 6 matching bases. The V gene's germline CDR1 is MNHEY and CDR2 SMNVEV (reference sequence). The CDR3 covers 15 residues. V was shortened by 2 bases and J by 6 bases, with 14 bases between the two germline ends. DNA of the CDR3: TGTGCCAGCAGTTTACTGGCAGGGGTTGGTCAGCCCCAGCATTTT. Residues: CASSLLAGVGQPQHF.

The chain recombines TRBV29-1 with TRBJ1-2, with D possibly being TRBD1 (5 bases). The V gene lost 3 bases and the J gene lost 3 bases, with 5 bases spanning the gap. The CDR3 contains 11 residues. In germline, CDR1 is SQVTM, CDR2 ANQGSEA. The CDR3 sequence is CSVEGDYGYTF. The CDR3 region has the DNA TGCAGCGTTGAGGGGGACTATGGCTACACCTTC.

The CDR3 DNA follows: TGTGCCAGCAGTAACGACAGGCTTCCAGGGCATTTT. It codes for CASSNDRLPGHF. This chain joins TRBV6-2 or TRBV6-3 and TRBJ1-5; TRBD1 is a possible D gene (6 bases). V was pared by 5 bases and J by 15 bases, with 17 bases between. Germline lookup yields CDR1 MNHEY and CDR2 SVGEGT. This CDR3 spans 12 amino acids.

The chain employs TRBV12-3 or TRBV12-4 and TRBJ1-5; D possibly corresponds to TRBD1 (5 bases). V was pared by 7 bases and J by 4 bases, with 17 bases between. The CDR3 length is 15 residues. This chain's CDR3 is CASTPGGAANQPQHF. In nucleotides, the CDR3 is TGTGCCAGCACCCCTGGAGGGGCCGCGAATCAGCCCCAGCATTTT.

CDR3 coding DNA: TGTGCCTGGAGTTCGGGGCTAGCTACCGGCGAGCAGTTCTTC. This translates into CAWSSGLATGEQFF. This rearrangement joins TRBV30 to TRBJ2-1; D is possibly TRBD1 or TRBD2 (5 bases each). The CDR3 covers 14 residues. Germline values: CDR1 GTSNPN, CDR2 SVGIG (reference sequence). Trimming shortened V by 2 bases and J by 10 bases, and 18 bases separated the two germline ends.

The chain employs TRBV20-1 and TRBJ2-4, with 9 bases matching TRBD2. The J segment lost 3 bases and the V segment lost 5 bases, leaving 5 bases of the junction unmatched. CDR1 and CDR2 from the germline V gene are DFQATT and SNEGSKA (reference sequence). CDR3 length: 14 residues. For the CDR3, the DNA is TGCAGTGCTCTTAGCGGGGGAAACAAAAACATTCAGTACTTC. This translates into CSALSGGNKNIQYF.

This rearrangement joins TRBV20-1 to TRBJ2-2; no firm D call. Trimming pared 2 bases from V and 5 bases from J, leaving 6 bases between. The germline V gene encodes CDR1 DFQATT and CDR2 SNEGSKA (reference sequence). The CDR3 has 12 amino acids. CDR3 nucleotide sequence: TGCAGTGCTAGAACCGTGACCGGGGAGCTGTTTTTT. Translation: CSARTVTGELFF.

The gene calls are TRBV29-1 and TRBJ1-5, with D tentatively TRBD1 (5 bases). The CDR3 contains 12 residues. Germline V CDR1 and CDR2: SQVTM, ANQGSEA. V was pared by 4 bases and J by 5 bases, with 9 bases between. CDR3 bases: TGCAGCGTTGGTATCAGGGATCAGCCCCAGCATTTT. This gives the protein CSVGIRDQPQHF.

The chain joins TRBV4-3 to TRBJ1-2; D gene uncertain. Germline V CDR1 and CDR2: LGHNA, YSLEER. The CDR3 contains 17 residues. V was shortened by 2 bases and J by 8 bases, with 24 bases between the two germline ends. The DNA of the CDR3 is TGCGCCAGCAGCCAATCCCCTGGAGCCATATCGAGTGGCGGCTACACCTTC. This sequence encodes CASSQSPGAISSGGYTF.

The genes are TRBV20-1 and TRBJ1-5; no definite D call. The V and J ends lost 5 bases and 6 bases respectively, with 11 bases between them. The CDR3 extends over 12 amino acids. In germline, CDR1 is DFQATT, CDR2 SNEGSKA (reference sequence). The DNA for the CDR3 is TGCAGTGCTTTCCGCCATAGTCAGCCCCAGCATTTT. This codes for CSAFRHSQPQHF.

V usage is TRBV7-3 and J usage is TRBJ1-1, with a tentative D call TRBD1 (5 bases). The germline V and J ends were trimmed by 5 bases and 4 bases, with 17 bases remaining between them. This CDR3 comprises 15 residues. Germline-derived CDR1 and CDR2 are SGHTA and FQGTGA. The CDR3 here is CASSANGAGSTEAFF. CDR3 bases: TGTGCCAGCAGCGCAAACGGGGCGGGGAGCACTGAAGCTTTCTTT.

The chain uses TRBV29-1 and TRBJ1-2; 7 bases agree with TRBD1. J was trimmed by 8 bases and V by 5 bases; bases with no gene match: 5. The germline CDR1 and CDR2 sequences are SQVTM and ANQGSEA. This CDR3 region has 11 residues. The CDR3 is CSVSTGNGYTF. CDR3 nucleotides: TGCAGCGTTTCGACAGGGAACGGCTACACCTTC.

The V gene is TRBV4-3, the J gene TRBJ2-7; D might be TRBD2 (6 bases). Germline V lookup: CDR1 LGHNA, CDR2 YSLEER. Trimming pared 1 base from V and 4 bases from J, leaving 14 bases between. This CDR3 comprises 15 residues. The CDR3: CASSQVWGEDYEQYF. The CDR3, as DNA: TGCGCCAGCAGCCAAGTGTGGGGGGAAGATTACGAGCAGTACTTC.

This rearrangement joins TRBV5-1 to TRBJ1-6; no firm D call. Per the germline V gene, CDR1 is SGHRS and CDR2 is YFSETQ. V dropped 0 bases and J dropped 2 bases, with 6 bases sitting between them. This CDR3 is built from 15 residues. The CDR3 bases are TGCGCCAGCAGCTTGGAGACAACCTATAATTCACCCCTCCACTTT. This translates into CASSLETTYNSPLHF.

The V and J genes are TRBV7-9 and TRBJ1-6; D call uncertain. CDR3 length: 13 amino acids. CDR1 and CDR2 from the germline V gene are SEHNR and FQNEAQ (reference sequence). V lost 5 bases, J lost 6 bases, and 8 bases lay in between. CDR3 bases: TGTGCCAGCAGCCGGAACACTAATTCACCCCTCCACTTT. Its protein is CASSRNTNSPLHF.

The rearrangement joins TRBV7-9 to TRBJ1-6, with 7 bases identical to TRBD1. CDR3 size: 15 residues. Trimming at V came to 2 bases and at J to 9 bases, leaving 7 bases not matched to a gene. Per germline, CDR1 SEHNR and CDR2 FQNEAQ (reference sequence). The CDR3 sequence: CASSLLQGLLSPLHF. CDR3 in DNA: TGTGCCAGCAGCTTATTACAGGGGCTTCTTTCACCCCTCCACTTT. Using reference TRBV7-9 and TRBJ1-6 for the parts outside the CDR3, the full variable domain is DTGVSQNPRHKITKRGQNVTFRCDPISEHNRLYWYRQTLGQGPEFLTYFQNEAQLEKSRLLSDRFSAERPKGSFSTLEIQRTEQGDSAMYLCASSLLQGLLSPLHFGNGTRLTVT.

This clonotype showed up just once. Here the CDR3 DNA reads TGTGCCAGTAGTAACCGACCGAAAGAGACCCAGTACTTC. It is translated as CASSNRPKETQYF. The V gene is TRBV19, the J gene TRBJ2-5; no reliable D call. Trimming cost V 4 bases and J 3 bases, with 9 bases left between them. In germline, CDR1 is LNHDA, CDR2 SQIVND (reference sequence). The CDR3 totals 13 residues.

This chain connects TRBV6-2 or TRBV6-3 to TRBJ2-1, with 8 nucleotides matching TRBD1. Germline CDR1 MNHEY, CDR2 SVGEGT. V shed 6 bases, J shed 6 bases, and the junction held 4 bases outside the gene matches. CDR3 size: 13 residues. The CDR3 here is CASSRQGTNEQFF. Written as DNA, the CDR3 is TGTGCCAGCAGCCGACAGGGGACCAATGAGCAGTTCTTC.

The chain joins TRBV19 to TRBJ1-1; D is perhaps TRBD1 (5 bases). The V end lost 6 bases, the J end lost 1 base, and 18 bases lay between the germline ends. The CDR3 has 16 amino acids. Germline V gives CDR1 LNHDA, CDR2 SQIVND (reference sequence). CDR3 sequence: CASRREGLNKNTEAFF. DNA for the CDR3: TGTGCCAGTAGGAGAGAGGGACTCAACAAGAACACTGAAGCTTTCTTT.

The chain employs TRBV29-1 and TRBJ1-2, with 9 bases that match TRBD1. The germline V gene encodes CDR1 SQVTM and CDR2 ANQGSEA. V was clipped by 6 bases and J by 3 bases; unmatched bases: 5. The CDR3 has 13 residues. The CDR3 region has the DNA TGCAGCGTCATGGGACAGGGCGACTATGGCTACACCTTC. It translates to CSVMGQGDYGYTF.